The present TCR beta chain was sequenced within a study of cytomegalovirus exposure and HLA in healthy donors. Across the study: Previous work identified 100 million or so unique TCR beta sequences from about 179 million T cells.

Primers: 60 Vbeta forward and 13 Jbeta reverse. TCRdb keeps only in-frame clones here, not all; method: immunoSEQ multiplex PCR. The sample contains 100,000 to 120,000 clones, around four fifths of which appear only once. Donors showed nominal health when sampled, although they likely had unrecorded immune exposures. Findings and limits, study-wide: In a later analysis, at a false discovery rate of 0.05, roughly 17,000 TCR beta sequences were associated with HLA alleles.

Worth noting for this clone: Its matching antigen is unknown.

CDR3 size: 14 residues. J lost 7 bases, V lost 5 bases, and 10 bases had no gene match. The germline V gene encodes CDR1 SEHNR and CDR2 FQNEAQ (reference sequence). The TCR comes from a man aged 25 to 40 in good health and CMV-seronegative. Sequencing input: PBMCs. The chain has TRBV7-9 and TRBJ1-2, with 7 bases that match TRBD1. CDR3: CASSGGPQGSGYTF. In nucleotides, the CDR3 is TGTGCCAGCAGCGGAGGACCACAGGGGTCTGGCTACACCTTC. Combining the CDR3 with reference TRBV7-9 and TRBJ1-2 gives the whole variable domain DTGVSQNPRHKITKRGQNVTFRCDPISEHNRLYWYRQTLGQGPEFLTYFQNEAQLEKSRLLSDRFSAERPKGSFSTLEIQRTEQGDSAMYLCASSGGPQGSGYTFGSGTRLTVV.